This T cell receptor beta chain was observed in a study of T cell responses to AZD1222 COVID-19 vaccine. The data were produced by immunoSEQ multiplex PCR, yet TCRdb's version contains in-frame clones alone and is incomplete. The sample yields about 76,000 clones, about 88% seen once. This clone is a singleton in its sample. This CDR3 has 13 amino acids. CDR1 and CDR2 from the germline V gene are GTSNPN and SVGIG (reference sequence). Trimming removed 5 bases from V and 5 bases from J; junction bases left unmatched: 3. This clonotype originated in an adult in good health. This chain connects TRBV30 to TRBJ1-6; 7 nucleotides agree with TRBD1. The input for sequencing was peripheral blood, taken on day 0 of AZD1222 vaccination. The CDR3 is CAWGTANNSPLHF. In nucleotides, the CDR3 is TGTGCCTGGGGGACAGCAAATAATTCACCCCTCCACTTT. The full variable domain, in which reference TRBV30 and TRBJ1-6 provide the parts outside the CDR3, is SQTIHQWPATLVQPVGSPLSLECTVEGTSNPNLYWYRQAAGRGLQLLFYSVGIGQISSEVPQNLSASRPQDRQFILSSKKLLLSDSGFYLCAWGTANNSPLHFGNGTRLTVT.